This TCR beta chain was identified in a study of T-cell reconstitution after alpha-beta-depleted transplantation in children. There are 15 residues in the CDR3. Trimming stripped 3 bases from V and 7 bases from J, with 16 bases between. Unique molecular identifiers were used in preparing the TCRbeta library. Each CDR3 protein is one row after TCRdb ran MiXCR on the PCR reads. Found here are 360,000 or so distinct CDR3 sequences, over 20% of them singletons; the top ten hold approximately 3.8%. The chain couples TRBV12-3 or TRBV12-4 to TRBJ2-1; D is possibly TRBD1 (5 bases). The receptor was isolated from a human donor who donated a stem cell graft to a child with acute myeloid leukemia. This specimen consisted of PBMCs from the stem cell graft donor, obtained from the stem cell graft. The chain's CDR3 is CASSFGQGNGNEQFF. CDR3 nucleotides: TGTGCCAGCAGTTTCGGACAAGGGAATGGGAATGAGCAGTTCTTC.